The next 29 T cell receptor beta chains were all read from a single sample in a study of blood T cell repertoires in COVID-19. Sequencing was performed with immunoSEQ multiplex PCR; in TCRdb, only in-frame clones are kept and a portion is missing. The repertoire consists of over 65,000 clones, with 80% to 95% occurring once and the leading ten covering 6.9%. Sequencing was carried out using peripheral blood. Source of these receptors: a human donor in a cohort sampled during active COVID-19.

J is TRBJ1-4 and V is TRBV7-9, with D possibly being TRBD1 (6 bases). This CDR3 contains 16 residues. Germline CDR1 and CDR2: SEHNR and FQNEAQ (reference sequence). V lost 1 base, J lost 4 bases, and 13 bases lay in between. The CDR3 nucleotides are TGTGCCAGCAGCTTAGTCGTACAGGGACATAATGAAAAACTGTTTTTT. Translating gives CASSLVVQGHNEKLFF.

The J gene is TRBJ2-2, the V gene TRBV6-4; 8 bases fit TRBD1. Germline-derived CDR1 and CDR2 are MRHNA and SNTAGT. The CDR3 sequence is 14 residues long. V shed 5 bases, J shed 4 bases, and the junction held 3 bases outside the gene matches. The CDR3 DNA is TGTGCCAGCAGTTGGACAGGGACCACCGGGGAGCTGTTTTTT. It encodes CASSWTGTTGELFF.

The V and J genes are TRBV4-3 and TRBJ1-2; 7 positions agree with TRBD1. The CDR3 sequence is 14 residues long. J was trimmed by 2 bases and V by 0 bases; bases with no gene match: 0. Germline loops: CDR1 LGHNA, CDR2 YSLEER. DNA for the CDR3: TGCGCCAGCAGCCAAGACAGGGGGAACTATGGCTACACCTTC. The encoded protein is CASSQDRGNYGYTF.

The genes are TRBV2 and TRBJ1-2; TRBD1 matches at 7 bases. In germline, CDR1 is SNHLY, CDR2 FYNNEI. The length of the CDR3 is 12 residues. Trimming cost V 7 bases and J 8 bases; bases outside gene matches: 7. This CDR3 reads CASMRTGEGYTF. In DNA, the CDR3 is TGTGCCAGCATGAGAACAGGGGAAGGCTACACCTTC.

The chain joins TRBV25-1 to TRBJ1-6; D gene ambiguous. The V and J ends lost 7 bases and 6 bases respectively, with 16 bases between them. CDR3 size: 15 residues. CDR1 MGHDK and CDR2 SYGVNS come from the germline V gene. CDR3: CASTHGEGGNSPLHF. CDR3 DNA sequence: TGTGCCAGCACCCACGGTGAGGGAGGTAATTCACCCCTCCACTTT.

The chain links TRBV7-9 to TRBJ1-1; maybe TRBD1 (5 bases). The CDR3 runs 14 residues. The germline V gene encodes CDR1 SEHNR and CDR2 FQNEAQ (reference sequence). Trimming shortened V by 5 bases and J by 9 bases, and 19 bases separated the two germline ends. CDR3 sequence: CASSNGVSGGKAFF. The CDR3, as DNA: TGTGCCAGCAGCAACGGGGTTTCTGGGGGGAAAGCTTTCTTT. The whole variable domain, remainder taken from reference TRBV7-9 and TRBJ1-1, is DTGVSQNPRHKITKRGQNVTFRCDPISEHNRLYWYRQTLGQGPEFLTYFQNEAQLEKSRLLSDRFSAERPKGSFSTLEIQRTEQGDSAMYLCASSNGVSGGKAFFGQGTRLTVV.

This CDR3 is CASSPGASPLHF. The CDR3 DNA sequence: TGTGCCAGCTCACCGGGCGCCTCACCCCTCCACTTT. The chain uses TRBV18 and TRBJ1-6, with D unclear. V shed 3 bases and J shed 10 bases, with 7 bases lying between them. Germline CDR1 is KGHSH and CDR2 is LQKENI. The CDR3 is made up of 12 amino acids.

The CDR3 is CASSLSGTSGGKSYNEQFF. The CDR3 region has the DNA TGTGCCAGCAGCCTTTCCGGGACTAGCGGGGGGAAATCCTACAATGAGCAGTTCTTC. V and J are TRBV9 and TRBJ2-1; 15 positions agree with TRBD2. The junction had 9 bases not matched to a gene; V was cut back by 4 bases and J by 1 base. In germline, CDR1 is SGDLS, CDR2 YYNGEE. This CDR3 has 19 amino acids.

The chain links TRBV9 to TRBJ1-6; the D gene is possibly TRBD1 (6 bases). V was clipped by 4 bases and J by 7 bases, with 12 bases between them. Germline CDR1 reads SGDLS; CDR2 reads YYNGEE. There are 14 residues in the CDR3. The CDR3 coding sequence is TGTGCCAGCAGCAGCCGGGGGGCGAATTCACCCCTCCACTTT. Translation gives CASSSRGANSPLHF.

The rearrangement links TRBV28 to TRBJ1-5; 9 positions match TRBD1. In germline, CDR1 is MDHEN, CDR2 SYDVKM. The CDR3 has 17 amino acids. J lost 3 bases, V lost 5 bases, and 11 bases had no gene match. The CDR3 sequence is CASSPYSGTGFNQPQHF. The CDR3 bases are TGTGCCAGCAGTCCTTATTCCGGGACAGGGTTCAATCAGCCCCAGCATTTT.

The chain has TRBV5-4 and TRBJ2-3; 7 bases line up with TRBD1. The V and J ends lost 4 bases and 3 bases, in that order; junction bases with no gene match: 8. CDR1 and CDR2 (germline): SGHNT, YYREEE (reference sequence). The CDR3 covers 15 residues. The CDR3 is CASSQGELRTDTQYF. DNA of the CDR3: TGTGCCAGCAGCCAGGGGGAATTGAGAACAGATACGCAGTATTTT.

The V gene is TRBV6-6, the J gene TRBJ2-3; the D gene is possibly TRBD2 (6 bases). Trimming cost V 6 bases and J 1 base, with 11 bases left between them. CDR1 is MNHNY and CDR2 is SVGAGI in the germline V gene (reference sequence). The CDR3 contains 14 residues. CDR3 residues: CASSLSGGTDTQYF. The CDR3 coding sequence is TGTGCCAGCAGCCTCTCGGGGGGCACAGATACGCAGTATTTT.

This clone was seen once. V is TRBV5-4 and J is TRBJ1-3; D is possibly TRBD1 (6 bases). V was trimmed by 4 bases and J by 2 bases, leaving 13 bases between them. The CDR3 totals 15 residues. Per the germline V gene, CDR1 is SGHNT and CDR2 is YYREEE (reference sequence). Here the CDR3 DNA reads TGTGCCAGCAGCCCGGGGACACCAGCTGGAAACACCATATATTTT. Its protein is CASSPGTPAGNTIYF.

The chain recombines TRBV11-2 with TRBJ1-5; no clear D gene. The CDR3 is 16 amino acids. V was pared by 1 base and J by 2 bases, with 12 bases between. Per germline, CDR1 SGHAT and CDR2 FQNNGV. CDR3 residues: CASSLGARGGNQPQHF. Written as DNA, the CDR3 is TGTGCCAGCAGCTTAGGGGCCCGGGGTGGCAATCAGCCCCAGCATTTT.

In its sample, this clone was seen a few times. This sequence joins TRBV2 and TRBJ1-5; no reliable D call. Germline V gene data show CDR1 as SNHLY and CDR2 as FYNNEI. V was clipped by 6 bases and J by 6 bases, with 6 bases between them. The CDR3 has 11 residues. CDR3 region: CASRTSQPQHF. The CDR3 region has the DNA TGTGCCAGCAGAACAAGTCAGCCCCAGCATTTT.

This chain uses TRBV27 with TRBJ2-2; TRBD2 aligns across 12 bases. The CDR3 spans 16 residues. J was trimmed by 7 bases and V by 6 bases; bases with no gene match: 9. From germline, CDR1 is MNHEY and CDR2 SMNVEV (reference sequence). CDR3 loop: CASSPLAGGLGGELFF. In DNA form, the CDR3 reads TGTGCCAGCAGCCCTCTAGCGGGGGGGCTTGGCGGGGAGCTGTTTTTT.

V is TRBV2 and J is TRBJ1-2; TRBD1 might be the D (6 bases). The CDR3 length is 13 residues. Germline lookup yields CDR1 SNHLY and CDR2 FYNNEI. V was trimmed by 7 bases and J by 4 bases, leaving 13 bases between them. The CDR3 region has the DNA TGTGCCAGCACCGAGGGGGATATCTATGGCTACACCTTC. It is translated as CASTEGDIYGYTF.

The chain has TRBV28 and TRBJ2-7; D is unresolved. The CDR3 is 11 residues long. CDR1 and CDR2 from the germline V gene are MDHEN and SYDVKM. V dropped 8 bases and J dropped 2 bases, with 7 bases sitting between them. CDR3 bases: TGTGCCAGCGGGCCAACCTACGAGCAGTACTTC. Translation: CASGPTYEQYF.

CDR3 residues: CASSLDRAHTF. The CDR3 DNA sequence: TGTGCCAGCAGTTTAGACAGGGCCCACACCTTC. The chain links TRBV12-3 or TRBV12-4 to TRBJ1-2; tentative D call: TRBD1 (6 bases). CDR3 size: 11 residues. V lost 1 base to trimming and J lost 12 bases, with 9 bases between them.

This chain joins TRBV5-4 and TRBJ2-2; 9 bases line up with TRBD1. This CDR3 has 17 amino acids. The germline V gene encodes CDR1 SGHNT and CDR2 YYREEE (reference sequence). V shed 0 bases and J 2 bases; nucleotides not matched to a gene: 5. This chain's CDR3 is CASSLEGTGRNTGELFF. The CDR3 DNA reads TGTGCCAGCAGCTTGGAGGGGACAGGGAGAAACACCGGGGAGCTGTTTTTT.

V gene TRBV19 combines with J gene TRBJ2-6; TRBD1 aligns across 9 bases. Germline loops: CDR1 LNHDA, CDR2 SQIVND (reference sequence). V trimming: 8 bases; J trimming: 1 base; junction bases outside the gene matches: 12. CDR3 length: 18 amino acids. CDR3 sequence: CASSVRDRAVSGANVLTF. For the CDR3, the DNA is TGTGCCAGTTCTGTAAGGGACAGGGCAGTGTCTGGGGCCAACGTCCTGACTTTC.

The chain joins TRBV5-6 to TRBJ2-5; D remains ambiguous. Germline assignment: CDR1 SGHDT and CDR2 YYEEEE. CDR3 length: 16 residues. With 0 bases removed from V and 1 base from J, the gap between germline ends came to 13 bases. The CDR3: CASSLVSRGSQETQYF. CDR3 in DNA: TGTGCCAGCAGCTTGGTGAGTAGAGGAAGCCAAGAGACCCAGTACTTC.

This rearrangement joins TRBV6-5 to TRBJ2-7; D is ambiguous. Germline V CDR1 and CDR2: MNHEY, SVGAGI. The germline V and J ends were trimmed by 1 base and 0 bases, with 10 bases remaining between them. The CDR3 has 15 amino acids. In DNA form, the CDR3 reads TGTGCCAGCAGTTACTTTCCAGGCGACTCCTACGAGCAGTACTTC. Translation: CASSYFPGDSYEQYF.

This chain uses TRBV30 with TRBJ2-5, with D possibly being TRBD1 (5 bases). The germline V and J ends were trimmed by 0 bases and 5 bases, with 19 bases remaining between them. The CDR3 spans 16 residues. From germline, CDR1 is GTSNPN and CDR2 SVGIG (reference sequence). This chain's CDR3 is CAWSVRAGQFSETQYF. The DNA of the CDR3 is TGTGCCTGGAGTGTAAGGGCAGGGCAATTTTCGGAGACCCAGTACTTC. The full variable domain, with the rest looked up from reference TRBV30 and TRBJ2-5, is SQTIHQWPATLVQPVGSPLSLECTVEGTSNPNLYWYRQAAGRGLQLLFYSVGIGQISSEVPQNLSASRPQDRQFILSSKKLLLSDSGFYLCAWSVRAGQFSETQYFGPGTRLLVL.

The J gene is TRBJ2-5, the V gene TRBV27; maybe TRBD1 (6 bases). The germline CDR1 and CDR2 sequences are MNHEY and SMNVEV (reference sequence). The CDR3 is 16 amino acids. Trimming removed 0 bases from V and 5 bases from J, with 16 bases in between. CDR3 amino acids: CASSLSFNRDWETQYF. Written as DNA, the CDR3 is TGTGCCAGCAGTTTATCTTTCAACAGGGATTGGGAGACCCAGTACTTC.

V is TRBV25-1 and J is TRBJ1-2, with TRBD1 as a possible D gene (6 bases). The CDR3 runs 12 residues. Trimming shortened V by 8 bases and J by 9 bases, and 16 bases separated the two germline ends. Germline V gene lookup returns CDR1 MGHDK and CDR2 SYGVNS. In DNA, the CDR3 is TGTGCCAGCGGCGGGGGAACAGGGAGCTACACCTTC. This gives the protein CASGGGTGSYTF.

The gene calls are TRBV3-1 (or the pseudogene TRBV3-2) and TRBJ1-1, with 10 bases aligning to TRBD1. This CDR3 has 17 residues. Germline CDR1 and CDR2: LGHDT and YNNKEL (reference sequence). Germline trimming cut 4 bases from V and 4 bases from J; bases unmatched to any gene: 12. CDR3 residues: CASSPWRTGGDGTEAFF. CDR3 in DNA: TGTGCCAGCAGCCCCTGGAGGACAGGGGGGGATGGCACTGAAGCTTTCTTT.

The V call is TRBV7-2, the J call TRBJ1-2, with a weak D call TRBD1 (6 bases). The CDR3 has 15 residues. The germline CDR1 and CDR2 sequences are SGHTA and FQGNSA. V was shortened by 4 bases and J by 0 bases, with 12 bases between the two germline ends. The CDR3 bases are TGTGCCAGCAGCTCCGAACAGGGACCTAACTATGGCTACACCTTC. It yields the protein CASSSEQGPNYGYTF.

In this sample, this clone turned up once. V is TRBV6-5 and J is TRBJ1-1; D may be TRBD1 (5 bases). The CDR3 is 13 amino acids. V was cut by 6 bases and J by 6 bases, with 14 bases left in between. Germline loops: CDR1 MNHEY, CDR2 SVGAGI. The CDR3 DNA sequence: TGTGCCAGCAGAATCGACAGAGCCTCTGAAGCTTTCTTT. Residues: CASRIDRASEAFF.